The present T cell receptor (beta chain) was sequenced within a study of cytomegalovirus exposure and HLA in healthy donors. PCR employed 60 Vbeta and 13 Jbeta primers. The protocol was immunoSEQ multiplex PCR, while the TCRdb copy is restricted to in-frame clones and leaves out a portion. The sample yields about 170,000 clones, around 81% seen once. Regarding the study as a whole: TCR beta V- and J-gene trimming was later associated with a missense DCLRE1C variant. The Asian-associated ancestry cluster reportedly had fewer N-insertions than the roughly 700-donor mean in a later analysis. Beyond CMV serostatus, there was no information to go on about immune exposure.

As to this clone: Its antigen is unknown.

Material for sequencing was PBMCs. This receptor was identified in a woman aged 25-40 years in good health and CMV-seropositive.

CDR3 sequence: CASSYSRGPNEKLFF. CDR3 bases: TGTGCCAGCAGTTACTCGCGGGGGCCGAATGAAAAACTGTTTTTT. The chain has TRBV6-6 and TRBJ1-4; D might be TRBD1 (6 bases). This CDR3 comprises 15 residues. Germline V lookup: CDR1 MNHNY, CDR2 SVGAGI (reference sequence). V lost 0 bases to trimming and J lost 5 bases, with 10 bases between them.